This T cell receptor (beta chain) was captured in a study of cytomegalovirus exposure and HLA in healthy donors. This clone was seen just once. Its antigen remains unknown. The study's findings and limits: The finding came from a later analysis; first-cohort TCR clusters tended to co-occur in the 110 or so validation repertoires. The classifier was said to identify cytomegalovirus status with high specificity and sensitivity.

Sequenced by immunoSEQ multiplex PCR; TCRdb stores in-frame clones only, minus some. Among 120,000 to 150,000 clones listed, roughly nine tenths were seen once. The CDR3 is made up of 17 amino acids. Between the trimmed V and J ends, which lost 0 bases and 5 bases, there was a span of 20 bases. CDR1 is SGHDT and CDR2 is YYEEEE in the germline V gene. Sequencing used PBMCs. This sequence originates from a man aged 18 to 30 in good health and CMV-seronegative. This chain connects TRBV5-6 to TRBJ1-2; D perhaps matches TRBD1 (5 bases). The CDR3 sequence: CASSLGWVTGTEYGYTF. CDR3 sequence (DNA): TGTGCCAGCAGCTTGGGGTGGGTCACCGGGACTGAGTATGGCTACACCTTC.